This T cell receptor beta chain emerged from a study of cytomegalovirus exposure and HLA in healthy donors. In the PCR, 60 Vbeta and 13 Jbeta primers were used. The repertoire was sequenced with immunoSEQ multiplex PCR; TCRdb's copy has only in-frame clones and lacks some. The sample has 85,000 to 130,000 clones; about 75% are singletons. Germline V gives CDR1 SGDLS, CDR2 YYNGEE. The germline V and J ends were trimmed by 0 bases and 5 bases, with 9 bases remaining between them. The CDR3 runs 13 residues. The sample consisted of PBMCs. This rearrangement joins TRBV9 to TRBJ2-7; unclear D gene. The receptor's source is a male donor in good health and CMV-seropositive. The CDR3 DNA reads TGTGCCAGCAGCGTAGATACAGTCGACGAGCAGTACTTC. Its translation is CASSVDTVDEQYF.